Each of the 29 T cell receptor beta chains below was sequenced from the same sample in a study of metastatic and nonmetastatic thyroid tumors. TCRdb reprocessed the PCR reads using MiXCR. Of some 84,000 clones detected, roughly 8.6% appear once; the ten largest clones hold roughly 9%. All patients reached thyroid surgery having received no treatment beforehand. What was sequenced was blood. The receptor set was obtained from a female donor with papillary thyroid cancer or a benign thyroid nodule (not recorded which). Some clones in this sample may be carry-over from other donors' samples.

In this sample, this clone turned up many times. The gene calls are TRBV15 and TRBJ2-5; possibly TRBD1 for D (6 bases). The CDR3 contains 13 residues. Germline lookup yields CDR1 LNHNV and CDR2 YYDKDF (reference sequence). V dropped 0 bases and J dropped 5 bases, with 7 bases sitting between them. The CDR3 is CATSRDQGETQYF. The CDR3 DNA sequence: TGTGCCACCAGCAGAGATCAGGGGGAGACCCAGTACTTC.

This clone was recorded a few times. The V call is TRBV24-1, the J call TRBJ1-2, with D possibly matching TRBD1 (5 bases). V gave up 8 bases and J gave up 4 bases, with 22 bases separating them. The CDR3 loop spans 16 amino acids. Germline V gene lookup returns CDR1 KGHDR and CDR2 SFDVKD. The CDR3 reads CATNRWQGGILYGYTF. CDR3 DNA sequence: TGTGCCACCAATCGCTGGCAGGGAGGGATCCTCTATGGCTACACCTTC.

There are many counts of this clone. This rearrangement joins TRBV11-2 to TRBJ2-3; 12 positions match TRBD2. Germline CDR1 and CDR2: SGHAT and FQNNGV. There are 16 residues in the CDR3. Trimming took 1 base from V and 7 from J; bases not matched to a gene: 6. The CDR3 bases are TGTGCCAGCAGCTTAGGAACTAGCGGGGGGCAAAATACGCAGTATTTT. Its translation is CASSLGTSGGQNTQYF.

This clone was counted many times. This chain links TRBV4-1 with TRBJ2-3; the match to TRBD1 covers 10 bases. V was pared by 1 base and J by 7 bases, with 11 bases of the junction left unmatched. CDR3 size: 17 residues. Germline CDR1 reads MGHRA; CDR2 reads YSYEKL. CDR3 in DNA: TGCGCCAGCAGCCAAGCGGGACAGGGGACGAGGGTAAATACGCAGTATTTT. It yields the protein CASSQAGQGTRVNTQYF.

This clone has more than one count but fewer than ten. V and J are TRBV7-3 and TRBJ1-2; 9 positions agree with TRBD1. The CDR3 sequence is 13 residues long. With V trimmed by 1 base and J by 14 bases, 8 bases remained unmatched. Germline V gene sequence: CDR1 SGHTA, CDR2 FQGTGA. This CDR3 reads CASSLRGDRVATF. For the CDR3, the DNA is TGTGCCAGCAGCTTAAGAGGGGACAGGGTCGCGACCTTC.

This clone showed up many times. V gene TRBV3-1 combines with J gene TRBJ2-7; tentatively, D is TRBD2 (7 bases). This CDR3 spans 11 amino acids. Germline V lookup: CDR1 LGHDT, CDR2 YNNKEL (reference sequence). Deletions cut 2 bases from V and 12 bases from J, with 11 bases between. The CDR3 is CASSQSGGLYF. CDR3 DNA sequence: TGTGCCAGCAGCCAATCCGGGGGGCTGTACTTC.

This clone was seen at least ten times. The chain uses TRBV6-1 and TRBJ2-4, with 10 nucleotides matching TRBD1. The J segment lost 7 bases and the V segment lost 4 bases, leaving 10 bases of the junction unmatched. Per the germline V gene, CDR1 is MNHNS and CDR2 is SASEGT. This CDR3 has 16 amino acids. CDR3 DNA sequence: TGTGCCAGCAGTGTCTCCGGGACAGGGGCTCGGAACATTCAGTACTTC. Its protein product is CASSVSGTGARNIQYF.

The table lists this clone with a few counts. This chain uses TRBV20-1 with TRBJ2-1, with 10 bases matching TRBD1. The CDR3 covers 15 residues. Germline-derived CDR1 and CDR2 are DFQATT and SNEGSKA (reference sequence). With 6 bases clipped from V and 4 bases from J, the junction kept 9 bases outside the gene matches. CDR3 in amino acids: CSATTGGGLYNEQFF. In DNA, the CDR3 is TGCAGTGCCACGACAGGGGGCGGCCTATACAATGAGCAGTTCTTC.

As concerns this clone: This may stem from a read error, because a much larger clone lies one nucleotide away. The CDR3 DNA follows: TGTGCCAGCTCACCGGGACAGTTTCACCAAGAGACCCAGTACTTC. Residues: CASSPGQFHQETQYF. The chain joins TRBV18 to TRBJ2-5; 7 bases fit TRBD1. CDR1 is KGHSH, CDR2 LQKENI, per germline. With 3 bases clipped from V and 0 bases from J, the junction kept 4 bases outside the gene matches. The CDR3 length is 15 residues.

This clone came up many times. J is TRBJ2-7 and V is TRBV20-1, with 10 bases aligning to TRBD2. The V segment lost 5 bases and the J segment 3 bases; nucleotides outside the gene matches: 7. CDR1 and CDR2 from the germline V gene are DFQATT and SNEGSKA (reference sequence). The CDR3 has 14 residues. CDR3 sequence: CSAAKRGGRYEQYF. CDR3 nucleotides: TGCAGTGCTGCTAAGCGGGGGGGCCGCTACGAGCAGTACTTC.

This clone was found a few times. This sequence joins TRBV12-3 or TRBV12-4 and TRBJ1-1, with D possibly being TRBD1 (5 bases). The V gene lost 4 bases and the J gene lost 11 bases, with 14 bases spanning the gap. The CDR3 loop spans 12 amino acids. Here the CDR3 DNA reads TGTGCCAGCAGTTACCTGACAGTGGACGCTTTCTTT. Encoded protein: CASSYLTVDAFF.

This clone came up a few times. This may be a read error: a much more frequent sequence differs by one nucleotide. The V gene is TRBV24-1, the J gene TRBJ2-1, with TRBD2 identical over 7 bases. V trimming: 2 bases; J trimming: 5 bases; junction bases outside the gene matches: 8. The CDR3 covers 16 residues. Per germline, CDR1 KGHDR and CDR2 SFDVKD. CDR3 coding DNA: TGTGCCACCAGTGATTCTGATCGGGGGGACCACAATGAGCAGTTCTTC. Its translation: CATSDSDRGDHNEQFF.

This clone appeared many times. This chain joins TRBV6-6 and TRBJ1-1; a weak D match, TRBD1 (5 bases). The germline V gene has CDR1 MNHNY and CDR2 SVGAGI (reference sequence). The CDR3 totals 14 residues. V was shortened by 2 bases and J by 11 bases, with 18 bases between the two germline ends. The CDR3 sequence is CASSYGGEAAVAFF. CDR3 in DNA: TGTGCCAGCAGTTACGGGGGGGAGGCGGCTGTTGCTTTCTTT.

This clone was seen a handful of times. Possible read error: a much larger clone is one base away. The chain employs TRBV20-1 and TRBJ1-1; D is uncertain. Trimming pared 4 bases from V and 5 bases from J, leaving 17 bases between. Germline CDR1 and CDR2: DFQATT and SNEGSKA (reference sequence). CDR3 size: 14 residues. CDR3 protein: CSAIKAGRRTEAFF. The CDR3, as DNA: TGCAGTGCTATTAAGGCAGGCCGGAGGACTGAAGCTTTCTTT.

This clone was found many times. The rearrangement uses TRBV7-9 and TRBJ2-7; D not certain. The CDR3 consists of 13 residues. V was trimmed by 1 base and J by 3 bases, leaving 7 bases between them. CDR1 SEHNR and CDR2 FQNEAQ come from the germline V gene (reference sequence). CDR3 DNA sequence: TGTGCCAGCAGCTTAGGACAATTCTACGAGCAGTACTTC. It translates to CASSLGQFYEQYF. The variable domain in full, completed from reference TRBV7-9 and TRBJ2-7, reads DTGVSQNPRHKITKRGQNVTFRCDPISEHNRLYWYRQTLGQGPEFLTYFQNEAQLEKSRLLSDRFSAERPKGSFSTLEIQRTEQGDSAMYLCASSLGQFYEQYFGPGTRLTVT.

V and J are TRBV3-1 and TRBJ2-5; TRBD2 aligns across 12 bases. Germline CDR1 reads LGHDT; CDR2 reads YNNKEL (reference sequence). The J segment lost 5 bases and the V segment lost 1 base, leaving 14 bases of the junction unmatched. The CDR3 runs to 19 residues. The CDR3: CASSQGMTSGGLQSETQYF. The CDR3 DNA reads as TGTGCCAGCAGCCAAGGGATGACTAGCGGGGGACTTCAAAGTGAGACCCAGTACTTC.

This clone was observed at least ten times. The chain employs TRBV5-1 and TRBJ2-6, with 14 bases identical to TRBD2. V trimming: 3 bases; J trimming: 0 bases; junction bases outside the gene matches: 14. The CDR3 runs 22 residues. Germline lookup yields CDR1 SGHRS and CDR2 YFSETQ. CDR3 residues: CASSSAPGTSGGRTSGANVLTF. The CDR3 nucleotides are TGCGCCAGCAGCTCAGCACCCGGGACTAGCGGGGGACGAACCTCTGGGGCCAACGTCCTGACTTTC.

This clone has only a few counts. V gene TRBV10-3 combines with J gene TRBJ2-7, with 7 bases that match TRBD1. This CDR3 has 12 amino acids. Per the germline V gene, CDR1 is ENHRY and CDR2 is SYGVKD. Trimming at V came to 9 bases and at J to 1 base, leaving 3 bases not matched to a gene. CDR3 region: CAIKDRSYEQYF. The CDR3 DNA reads TGTGCCATTAAGGACAGGTCCTACGAGCAGTACTTC.

This clone was observed many times. The rearrangement joins TRBV6-1 to TRBJ2-5; a weak D match, TRBD2 (6 bases). The CDR3 loop spans 15 amino acids. CDR1 is MNHNS and CDR2 is SASEGT in the germline V gene. Trimming stripped 2 bases from V and 5 bases from J, with 15 bases between. The CDR3 spells CASSENPGGWETQYF. CDR3 sequence (DNA): TGTGCCAGCAGTGAAAACCCCGGGGGTTGGGAGACCCAGTACTTC.

This clone was found many times. V is TRBV5-5 and J is TRBJ2-1; TRBD1 or TRBD2 may be the D gene (5 bases each). CDR1 is SGHKS, CDR2 YYEKEE, per germline (reference sequence). The CDR3 is 14 residues long. V lost 4 bases and J 8 bases, leaving 16 bases between the germline ends. The CDR3: CASSRGLHSDEQFF. The DNA of the CDR3 is TGTGCCAGCAGCCGGGGCTTGCACTCGGATGAGCAGTTCTTC.

This clone has only a few counts. V usage is TRBV12-3 or TRBV12-4 and J usage is TRBJ1-6; 7 nucleotides line up with TRBD1. This CDR3 has 14 residues. J was trimmed by 14 bases and V by 4 bases; bases with no gene match: 11. The CDR3 spells CASSYPRQGSSLHF. Here the CDR3 DNA reads TGTGCCAGCAGTTACCCCCGACAGGGATCATCCCTCCACTTT.

This clone was detected ten times or more. The chain carries TRBV11-1 and TRBJ2-3; tentatively, D is TRBD1 or TRBD2 (5 bases each). The CDR3 runs 17 residues. Germline loops: CDR1 SGHAT, CDR2 FQDESV (reference sequence). Trimming removed 0 bases from V and 6 bases from J, with 19 bases in between. CDR3: CASSLAKVGEVRDTQYF. The CDR3 bases are TGTGCCAGCAGCTTAGCGAAGGTGGGGGAAGTGCGCGATACGCAGTATTTT.

The chain couples TRBV19 to TRBJ2-7; 9 nucleotides align to TRBD2. From germline, CDR1 is LNHDA and CDR2 SQIVND (reference sequence). This CDR3 is built from 17 residues. The V gene end was trimmed by 6 bases and the J gene end by 0 bases; junction bases not matched to a gene: 12. The CDR3 here is CASSPGVAGAYSYEQYF. The DNA of the CDR3 is TGTGCCAGTAGCCCGGGGGTAGCGGGGGCGTACTCCTACGAGCAGTACTTC.

This clone was detected many times. CDR3 in DNA: TGTGCCAGCAGTCCCTCGCGCGGGGTGACCTACAATGAGCAGTTCTTC. This encodes CASSPSRGVTYNEQFF. The rearrangement uses TRBV12-3 or TRBV12-4 and TRBJ2-1; maybe TRBD2 (6 bases). CDR3 length equals 16 residues. Trimming pared 5 bases from V and 2 bases from J, leaving 16 bases between.

This clone was counted a few times. The CDR3 DNA reads TGTGCCAGCAGTGAATCCCTGACGGTGACCACTGAAGCTTTCTTT. Translated: CASSESLTVTTEAFF. The chain links TRBV6-1 to TRBJ1-1; the D is unclear. Per the germline V gene, CDR1 is MNHNS and CDR2 is SASEGT. The germline V and J ends were trimmed by 2 bases and 4 bases, with 14 bases remaining between them. The CDR3 is 15 residues long.

The chain combines TRBV12-3 or TRBV12-4 with TRBJ1-1, with D perhaps TRBD1 (6 bases). The CDR3 consists of 14 residues. The ends were cut back, 5 bases at V and 3 bases at J, with 13 bases in the middle. This CDR3 reads CASSLRGGDTEAFF. CDR3 nucleotides: TGTGCCAGCAGTCTCAGGGGTGGGGACACTGAAGCTTTCTTT.

This clone was detected many times. The CDR3 region is CASSQDAGGYEQYF. The CDR3 DNA reads as TGTGCCAGCAGCCAAGATGCGGGGGGCTACGAGCAGTACTTC. The V call is TRBV4-2, the J call TRBJ2-7; 8 bases agree with TRBD2. The V gene end was trimmed by 0 bases and the J gene end by 3 bases; junction bases not matched to a gene: 1. The CDR3 has 14 amino acids. CDR1 LGHNA and CDR2 YNFKEQ come from the germline V gene.

Judged by abundance, this clone is medium-sized (0.01 to 0.1%). This chain joins TRBV20-1 and TRBJ1-1, with 7 nucleotides matching TRBD1. This CDR3 is built from 12 residues. Germline V lookup: CDR1 DFQATT, CDR2 SNEGSKA (reference sequence). Trimming took 5 bases from V and 5 from J; bases not matched to a gene: 5. The CDR3 nucleotides are TGCAGTGCTCGACAGGGTGAAACTGAAGCTTTCTTT. Its protein product is CSARQGETEAFF.

This clone was detected only a few times. The chain has TRBV19 and TRBJ1-2, with a weak D call TRBD1 (6 bases). The germline V gene encodes CDR1 LNHDA and CDR2 SQIVND (reference sequence). V lost 8 bases, J lost 5 bases, and 18 bases lay in between. The CDR3 contains 14 residues. The CDR3 DNA sequence: TGTGCCAGTCATCACCGTAGGACAGAATATGGCTACACCTTC. This translates into CASHHRRTEYGYTF.